These 21 T cell receptor beta chains share one sample of origin, sequenced in a study of T cell responses to AZD1222 COVID-19 vaccine (dated by TCRdb to 2020 to 2023). The library relied on the immunoSEQ multiplex PCR assay. The source is immuneACCESS, and TCRdb retained only in-frame sequences with V and J called. Part of the clones is not carried over; for the studies checked, unresolved V genes explain less than half of this, and the remainder is unexplained. Counted in this sample were 85,000 to 120,000 clones; approximately 87% of them appeared once. The ten largest clones take up around 5% of the sample. The time point label for this specimen denotes: baseline before first vaccination. This material consisted of peripheral blood, taken on day 0 of AZD1222 vaccination. These receptors all stem from an adult in good health.

Here the CDR3 reads CASSPGQMSNQPQHF. CDR3 DNA sequence: TGTGCCAGCAGCCCCGGACAGATGAGCAATCAGCCCCAGCATTTT. The chain couples TRBV7-9 to TRBJ1-5; D is possibly TRBD1 (6 bases). This CDR3 contains 15 residues. Germline V gives CDR1 SEHNR, CDR2 FQNEAQ (reference sequence). Trimming stripped 5 bases from V and 1 base from J, with 12 bases between.

The chain couples TRBV7-2 to TRBJ1-5; tentatively, D is TRBD1 (5 bases). This CDR3 comprises 13 residues. The V gene's germline CDR1 is SGHTA and CDR2 FQGNSA. V dropped 8 bases and J dropped 4 bases, with 12 bases sitting between them. CDR3 protein: CASGGWSNQPQHF. CDR3 bases: TGTGCCAGCGGGGGTTGGAGTAATCAGCCCCAGCATTTT.

J is TRBJ2-3 and V is TRBV19; TRBD1 matches 8 bases. The CDR3 sequence is 15 residues long. The V and J ends lost 6 bases and 2 bases, in that order; junction bases with no gene match: 7. CDR1 and CDR2 (germline): LNHDA, SQIVND (reference sequence). CDR3 sequence (DNA): TGTGCCAGTAGCCTCGGACAGGGTTTCACAGATACGCAGTATTTT. Protein sequence: CASSLGQGFTDTQYF.

This clone was seen just once. The rearrangement links TRBV19 to TRBJ1-5; no definite D call. Trimming took off 6 bases at V and 0 bases at J, with 9 bases between the two ends. CDR1 is LNHDA and CDR2 is SQIVND in the germline V gene (reference sequence). The CDR3 is 14 residues long. Here the CDR3 reads CASRGTYSNQPQHF. The CDR3 region has the DNA TGTGCCAGTAGGGGCACCTATAGCAATCAGCCCCAGCATTTT.

The rearrangement links TRBV5-1 to TRBJ2-7; D not certain. Germline lookup yields CDR1 SGHRS and CDR2 YFSETQ. V was cut by 4 bases and J by 0 bases, with 2 bases left in between. CDR3 length: 11 amino acids. CDR3 sequence (DNA): TGCGCCAGCAGCAACTCCTACGAGCAGTACTTC. This sequence encodes CASSNSYEQYF.

The V call is TRBV5-1, the J call TRBJ2-3, with 9 nucleotides matching TRBD2. There are 16 residues in the CDR3. From germline, CDR1 is SGHRS and CDR2 YFSETQ. The V and J ends lost 1 base and 0 bases, in that order; junction bases with no gene match: 3. Written as DNA, the CDR3 is TGCGCCAGCAGCTTGATGACTAGCGGTAGCACAGATACGCAGTATTTT. Residues: CASSLMTSGSTDTQYF.

This clone was seen a single time. This chain links TRBV12-3 or TRBV12-4 with TRBJ1-2; D gene unclear. Trimming stripped 5 bases from V and 0 bases from J, with 7 bases between. This CDR3 is 13 amino acids long. The CDR3 DNA sequence: TGTGCCAGCAGTCCTGGGGCTAACTATGGCTACACCTTC. As protein: CASSPGANYGYTF.

The chain uses TRBV5-1 and TRBJ2-5; D possibly corresponds to TRBD2 (6 bases). The CDR3 length is 13 residues. The germline gives CDR1 SGHRS, CDR2 YFSETQ. V lost 3 bases and J 3 bases, leaving 9 bases between the germline ends. The CDR3, as DNA: TGCGCCAGCAGCTCGACTAGTGAAGAGACCCAGTACTTC. Translation gives CASSSTSEETQYF.

This rearrangement joins TRBV7-8 to TRBJ1-2, with D perhaps matching TRBD1 (6 bases). The CDR3 length is 16 residues. The ends were cut back, 0 bases at V and 2 bases at J, with 13 bases in the middle. The germline V gene encodes CDR1 SGHVS and CDR2 FQNEAQ. CDR3 DNA: TGTGCCAGCAGCTTAGCGGAACGGGACAAGAACTATGGCTACACCTTC. Translating gives CASSLAERDKNYGYTF.

J is TRBJ2-7 and V is TRBV6-5; 9 nucleotides align to TRBD2. Looked up from germline, CDR1 is MNHEY and CDR2 is SVGAGI. V lost 4 bases, J lost 2 bases, and 6 bases stayed unmatched. This CDR3 is 15 amino acids long. Written as DNA, the CDR3 is TGTGCCAGCAGTTCCATAGCGGGAGCCACCTACGAGCAGTACTTC. Its protein product is CASSSIAGATYEQYF.

This clone was seen only once. The V gene is TRBV7-2, the J gene TRBJ2-3; 12 bases are a match to TRBD2. The germline CDR1 and CDR2 sequences are SGHTA and FQGNSA. V trimming: 3 bases; J trimming: 4 bases; junction bases outside the gene matches: 2. There are 15 residues in the CDR3. The DNA for the CDR3 is TGTGCCAGCAGCTTTACTAGCGGGAGGTCAGATACGCAGTATTTT. It codes for CASSFTSGRSDTQYF.

This chain connects TRBV7-3 to TRBJ2-3, with TRBD1 identical over 9 bases. The V gene's germline CDR1 is SGHTA and CDR2 FQGTGA. The CDR3 is 15 amino acids. Trimming took 2 bases from V and 3 from J; bases not matched to a gene: 3. The CDR3 sequence is CASSLQGQGTDTQYF. CDR3 bases: TGTGCCAGCAGCTTACAGGGACAGGGAACAGATACGCAGTATTTT.

CDR3 in amino acids: CASSSTSGSYEQYF. The CDR3 DNA reads as TGTGCCAGCAGTTCCACTAGCGGGAGCTACGAGCAGTACTTC. The chain is built from TRBV28 and TRBJ2-7, with 11 bases identical to TRBD2. The CDR3 spans 14 residues. V trimming: 4 bases; J trimming: 3 bases; junction bases outside the gene matches: 2. Germline V gives CDR1 MDHEN, CDR2 SYDVKM.

This chain links TRBV19 with TRBJ2-1, with TRBD1 as a possible D gene (6 bases). The CDR3 is 15 residues long. Germline CDR1 reads LNHDA; CDR2 reads SQIVND (reference sequence). V dropped 5 bases and J dropped 5 bases, with 16 bases sitting between them. The CDR3 DNA reads TGTGCCAGTAGTCCTCTAGGGGACAAAGACAATGAGCAGTTCTTC. It codes for CASSPLGDKDNEQFF.

The chain recombines TRBV7-2 with TRBJ2-6; TRBD1 agrees at 9 bases. The ends lost 7 bases at V and 2 bases at J; junction bases unmatched: 12. The CDR3 runs to 18 residues. From germline, CDR1 is SGHTA and CDR2 FQGNSA. For the CDR3, the DNA is TGTGCCAGCAACAAACAGGGGGCGCTTATAGCTGGGGCCAACGTCCTGACTTTC. This codes for CASNKQGALIAGANVLTF.

The CDR3 here is CASSPGHGGSGNTIYF. The CDR3 nucleotides read TGCGCCAGCAGCCCAGGACACGGCGGCTCTGGAAACACCATATATTTT. The chain uses TRBV5-1 and TRBJ1-3; tentative D call: TRBD1 (5 bases). The CDR3 totals 16 residues. Trimming took off 4 bases at V and 0 bases at J, with 14 bases between the two ends. CDR1 is SGHRS and CDR2 is YFSETQ in the germline V gene. The full variable domain, rest sourced from reference TRBV5-1 and TRBJ1-3, is KAGVTQTPRYLIKTRGQQVTLSCSPISGHRSVSWYQQTPGQGLQFLFEYFSETQRNKGNFPGRFSGRQFSNSRSEMNVSTLELGDSALYLCASSPGHGGSGNTIYFGEGSWLTVV.

This rearrangement joins TRBV6-5 to TRBJ1-1; D remains unclear. The germline gives CDR1 MNHEY, CDR2 SVGAGI. CDR3 size: 12 residues. Trimming left V 7 bases short and J 5 bases short, with 11 bases between. The CDR3 loop reads CASNLIRTEAFF. CDR3 in DNA: TGTGCCAGCAACCTAATACGGACTGAAGCTTTCTTT.

The J gene is TRBJ1-5, the V gene TRBV12-5; D is perhaps TRBD1 (5 bases). The germline CDR1 and CDR2 sequences are LGHNT and FRNRAP. V dropped 0 bases and J dropped 6 bases, with 15 bases sitting between them. This CDR3 is 16 amino acids long. The CDR3 is CASGLVRAGLRQPQHF. For the CDR3, the DNA is TGTGCTAGTGGTTTGGTACGGGCAGGGTTGCGTCAGCCCCAGCATTTT.

The rearrangement joins TRBV7-3 to TRBJ1-6; TRBD1 agrees at 8 bases. The CDR3 extends over 14 amino acids. The V gene end was trimmed by 5 bases and the J gene end by 8 bases; junction bases not matched to a gene: 5. Germline V gene sequence: CDR1 SGHTA, CDR2 FQGTGA. CDR3 amino acids: CASSKTGVDSPLHF. CDR3 sequence (DNA): TGTGCCAGCAGCAAGACAGGGGTAGATTCACCCCTCCACTTT.

This clone is a singleton in its sample. CDR3 loop: CASSLGLAGFNEQFF. The CDR3 DNA reads TGTGCCAGCAGTTTGGGACTAGCGGGGTTTAATGAGCAGTTCTTC. The J gene is TRBJ2-1, the V gene TRBV6-5; 13 nucleotides match TRBD2. This CDR3 has 15 amino acids. CDR1 is MNHEY, CDR2 SVGAGI, per germline. V dropped 4 bases and J dropped 7; count of bases not matched to a gene: 4.

This clone came up once. V usage is TRBV9 and J usage is TRBJ1-4; 8 bases line up with TRBD1. Trimming removed 3 bases from V and 7 bases from J; junction bases left unmatched: 8. The CDR3 length is 15 residues. Germline V gene data show CDR1 as SGDLS and CDR2 as YYNGEE. CDR3 sequence reads: CASSAGQGEGEKLFF. In DNA, the CDR3 is TGTGCCAGCAGCGCAGGACAGGGAGAGGGTGAAAAACTGTTTTTT.